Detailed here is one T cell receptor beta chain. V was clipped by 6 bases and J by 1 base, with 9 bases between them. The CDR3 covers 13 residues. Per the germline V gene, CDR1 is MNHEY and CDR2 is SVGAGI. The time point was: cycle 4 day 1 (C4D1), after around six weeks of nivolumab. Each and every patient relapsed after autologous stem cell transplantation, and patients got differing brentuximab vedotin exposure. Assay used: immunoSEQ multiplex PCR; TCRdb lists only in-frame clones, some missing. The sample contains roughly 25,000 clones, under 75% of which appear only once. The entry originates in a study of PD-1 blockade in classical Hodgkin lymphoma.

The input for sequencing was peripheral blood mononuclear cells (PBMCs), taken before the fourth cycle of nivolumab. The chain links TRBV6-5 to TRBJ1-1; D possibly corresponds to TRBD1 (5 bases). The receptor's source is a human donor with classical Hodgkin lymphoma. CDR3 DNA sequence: TGTGCCAGCAGGATGCAGGGGAACACTGAAGCTTTCTTT. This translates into CASRMQGNTEAFF.